This T cell receptor (beta chain) was recorded in a study of blood T cells in healthy people across ages. Healthy individuals of Caucasian origin from Russia, aged about 6 to 95, served as donors. The germline V and J ends were trimmed by 5 bases and 5 bases, with 21 bases remaining between them. The germline CDR1 and CDR2 sequences are SEHNR and FQNEAQ (reference sequence). The CDR3 totals 16 residues. The second PCR ran roughly 7 to 11 cycles with a sample-barcoded 5' primer and J-beta primers. TCRdb independently ran MiXCR on the 5' RACE reads; one entry per CDR3 protein. The profile shows about 1.4 million distinct CDR3 sequences, roughly 60% of them singletons.

This chain uses TRBV7-9 with TRBJ1-2; no clear D gene. The TCR comes from a man between 18 and 29 years old in good health. The sequencing sample was made of blood. The CDR3 nucleotides read TGTGCCAGCAGCCCCACCGATCTGCCTAAGGAGTATGGCTACACCTTC. Translation: CASSPTDLPKEYGYTF.